The rows below give T cell receptor beta chains drawn from one sample of a study of OX40 agonist ivuxolimab in advanced cancers. Assay: immunoSEQ multiplex PCR; the TCRdb copy retains only in-frame clones and omits some. This table holds 30,000 to 40,000 clones, approximately 83% found once. This material consisted of CD4+ or CD8+ T cells sorted from blood, taken in a trial of the OX40 agonist ivuxolimab. These receptor sequences come from an adult with an advanced solid tumor such as melanoma, head and neck, liver or kidney cancer. Both conserved end residues are part of each CDR3. The D gene is left open where the match is weak. Not all rows give a size; the values are once, few, many and, for expanded clones, a class.

-,15,TRBD2,TRBV4-3,TRBJ2-2,TGCGCCAGCAGCCAAGATCTGGCGGGGGCCGGGGAGCTGTTTTTT,CASSQDLAGAGELFF
-,15,-,TRBV9,TRBJ1-5,TGTGCCAGCAGCGTAGCGGGTAGGAGCAATCAGCCCCAGCATTTT,CASSVAGRSNQPQHF
-,12,-,TRBV6-1,TRBJ2-3,TGTGCCAGCAGTGAACAGGCAGATACGCAGTATTTT,CASSEQADTQYF
once,16,-,TRBV4-1,TRBJ1-2,TGCGCCAGCAGCCAAGATCAAATCGGGCAGTACTATGGCTACACCTTC,CASSQDQIGQYYGYTF
-,15,-,TRBV7-8,TRBJ1-1,TGTGCCAGCAGCTACCGACAGGCCTTTAACACTGAAGCTTTCTTT,CASSYRQAFNTEAFF
-,14,-,TRBV27,TRBJ2-7,TGTGCCAGCAGAATTTACCTGGGCACCTACGAGCAGTACTTC,CASRIYLGTYEQYF
few,14,-,TRBV9,TRBJ1-5,TGTGCCAGCAGTAAAGGAGCTAGCAATCAGCCCCAGCATTTT,CASSKGASNQPQHF
-,14,-,TRBV25-1,TRBJ1-1,TGTGCCAGCAGTGATCTCAAGAGGGACACTGAAGCTTTCTTT,CASSDLKRDTEAFF
-,15,TRBD1,TRBV28,TRBJ1-6,TGTGCCAGCAGAGACAGGGGAAGTGGTAATTCACCCCTCCACTTT,CASRDRGSGNSPLHF
-,13,-,TRBV19,TRBJ1-5,TGTGCCAGTAGTCCAGAGAGCAATCAGCCCCAGCATTTT,CASSPESNQPQHF
-,15,-,TRBV11-2,TRBJ2-3,TGTGCCAGCAGCTTATACCGGACTAGCACAGATACGCAGTATTTT,CASSLYRTSTDTQYF
-,14,-,TRBV11-2,TRBJ2-1,TGTGCCAGCAGCTTAATAGGGGCCTTCAATGAGCAGTTCTTC,CASSLIGAFNEQFF
medium-sized,15,-,TRBV4-3,TRBJ1-1,TGCGCCAGCAGCCAAGATCCGGGATCCGGCACTGAAGCTTTCTTT,CASSQDPGSGTEAFF
medium-sized,14,-,TRBV6-4,TRBJ1-1,TGTGCCAGCAGTACAGGGAAGGAGGGGACTGAAGCTTTCTTT,CASSTGKEGTEAFF
-,14,TRBD1,TRBV27,TRBJ2-7,TGTGCCAGCAGCCCGGGACAGGGTGGATACGAGCAGTACTTC,CASSPGQGGYEQYF
-,17,TRBD2,TRBV14,TRBJ2-2,TGTGCCAGCAGCCTACCCGGGGGGGTGAGAGACACCGGGGAGCTGTTTTTT,CASSLPGGVRDTGELFF
-,17,-,TRBV18,TRBJ1-4,TGTGCCAGCTCACTAACGGACGGGCGAACGGTAAATGAAAAACTGTTTTTT,CASSLTDGRTVNEKLFF
few,11,-,TRBV6-5,TRBJ1-2,TGTGCCAGCAGGAGCTCCTATGGCTACACCTTC,CASRSSYGYTF
-,14,-,TRBV5-8,TRBJ1-5,TGTGCCAGCAGCGGGGGAACGGTCAATCAGCCCCAGCATTTT,CASSGGTVNQPQHF
-,13,-,TRBV29-1,TRBJ2-7,TGCAGCGTTGAAGACGAAACAGGCTACGAGCAGTACTTC,CSVEDETGYEQYF
-,15,-,TRBV6-5,TRBJ2-3,TGTGCCAGCAGTAACCAGCCCGCACCCTCAGATACGCAGTATTTT,CASSNQPAPSDTQYF
-,14,-,TRBV27,TRBJ1-1,TGTGCCAGCAGTTTATCGCAGGGTGTAACTGAAGCTTTCTTT,CASSLSQGVTEAFF
-,14,-,TRBV27,TRBJ2-1,TGTGCCAGCAGTTTATCGGGGAGTGGGGCAGCGGAGTTCTTC,CASSLSGSGAAEFF
-,15,TRBD2,TRBV2,TRBJ2-5,TGTGCCAGCAAGAGGCTAGCGGGAGAAATTGAGACCCAGTACTTC,CASKRLAGEIETQYF
-,13,-,TRBV6-1,TRBJ2-7,TGTGCCAGCAGTGAACCGGGACCTTACGAGCAGTACTTC,CASSEPGPYEQYF
-,19,TRBD1,TRBV27,TRBJ1-4,TGTGCCAGCAGTTTTTTCCCCCCACAGGGGGGCGCAACTAATGAAAAACTGTTTTTT,CASSFFPPQGGATNEKLFF
-,13,TRBD1,TRBV7-3,TRBJ2-2,TGTGCCAGCAGCTTGACAGGGCCCGGGGAGCTGTTTTTT,CASSLTGPGELFF
-,14,-,TRBV5-6,TRBJ2-7,TGTGCCAGCAGCGGGGAGTACCCTTCCTACGAGCAGTACTTC,CASSGEYPSYEQYF
-,13,-,TRBV19,TRBJ2-7,TGTGCCAGTAGCCCCGGGACCGCATACGAGCAGTACTTC,CASSPGTAYEQYF
-,14,-,TRBV7-8,TRBJ1-5,TGTGCCAGCAGCTTGGCCGGGGACGGTCAGCCCCAGCATTTT,CASSLAGDGQPQHF
-,15,-,TRBV5-4,TRBJ2-7,TGTGCCAGCAGCTTGTCTGGGACTGCCTCCTACGAGCAGTACTTC,CASSLSGTASYEQYF
-,16,-,TRBV7-3,TRBJ2-2,TGTGCCAGCAGCTTAATAGGGACACCAAACACCGGGGAGCTGTTTTTT,CASSLIGTPNTGELFF
-,18,-,TRBV25-1,TRBJ1-2,TGTGCCAGCAGTGATCTCGGGGACCTCAACGATATTATCTATGGCTACACCTTC,CASSDLGDLNDIIYGYTF
-,12,-,TRBV4-1,TRBJ2-7,TGCGCCAGCAGCCAAAATTGGGACGAGCAGTACTTC,CASSQNWDEQYF
-,21,-,TRBV4-1,TRBJ2-2,TGCGCCAGCAGCCAAGACCCCCCCACCGATTTACAGGGTACGAACACCGGGGAGCTGTTTTTT,CASSQDPPTDLQGTNTGELFF
once,16,TRBD1,TRBV11-2,TRBJ1-5,TGTGCCAGCAGCTTAGATTGGACAGGGAGCAATCAGCCCCAGCATTTT,CASSLDWTGSNQPQHF
-,14,-,TRBV27,TRBJ1-1,TGTGCCAGCAGTTTCGGGGGTTTGAACACTGAAGCTTTCTTT,CASSFGGLNTEAFF
-,13,-,TRBV30,TRBJ2-7,TGTGCCTGGACCCCAACAGGGTTCCACGAGCAGTACTTC,CAWTPTGFHEQYF
few,13,TRBD1,TRBV30,TRBJ1-1,TGTGCCTGGAGTGCAGGACAGGGGCTCGAAGCTTTCTTT,CAWSAGQGLEAFF
-,13,-,TRBV27,TRBJ2-2,TGTGCCAGCAGTTTAGCCGGAGCCGGGGAGCTGTTTTTT,CASSLAGAGELFF
-,15,TRBD2,TRBV27,TRBJ2-1,TGTGCCAGCAGTTTAAATAGCGGGGGGTACAATGAGCAGTTCTTC,CASSLNSGGYNEQFF
-,15,TRBD1,TRBV7-9,TRBJ1-1,TGTGCCAGCAGCTCCGGACAGGGGAAGGACACTGAAGCTTTCTTT,CASSSGQGKDTEAFF
once,14,-,TRBV27,TRBJ1-5,TGTGCCAGCAGTTTGGGGCAGGGTTACCAGCCCCAGCATTTT,CASSLGQGYQPQHF
-,10,-,TRBV28,TRBJ1-2,TGTGCCAGCAGTTCCCTTCGCTACACCTTC,CASSSLRYTF
once,13,-,TRBV27,TRBJ2-7,TGTGCCAGCAGTCTATCGACGGGCTACGAGCAGTACTTC,CASSLSTGYEQYF
-,17,TRBD1,TRBV7-9,TRBJ2-1,TGTGCCAGCAGCTTAGCACGACAGGGGGCATCCCCCCGCGCCCAGTTCTTC,CASSLARQGASPRAQFF
-,14,-,TRBV5-1,TRBJ1-5,TGCGCCAGCAGCTTGGCGCAGGGCGGTCAGCCCCAGCATTTT,CASSLAQGGQPQHF
-,13,-,TRBV5-1,TRBJ1-1,TGCGCCAGCAGTTTTGGACCGCCCACTGAAGCTTTCTTT,CASSFGPPTEAFF
-,15,TRBD1,TRBV4-1,TRBJ2-7,TGCGCCAGCAGCCTTCCCGGGACAGGGTACTACGAGCAGTACTTC,CASSLPGTGYYEQYF
few,15,TRBD1,TRBV28,TRBJ1-2,TGTGCCAGCAGTTTACCACAGGGGGTTCCCTATGGCTACACCTTC,CASSLPQGVPYGYTF
-,14,-,TRBV7-9,TRBJ2-7,TGTGCCAGCAGCTTCCGGGACACATTCTACGAGCAGTACTTC,CASSFRDTFYEQYF
-,14,TRBD1,TRBV27,TRBJ2-7,TGTGCCAGCAGTCCCGGGACAGGCAGTGATGAGCAGTACTTC,CASSPGTGSDEQYF
-,14,TRBD2,TRBV9,TRBJ2-1,TGTGCCAGCAGCGGCGGCGGCGGGGGGGATGAGCAGTTCTTC,CASSGGGGGDEQFF
medium-sized,17,-,TRBV28,TRBJ2-4,TGTGCCAGCAGTTTGGGTGGGGCAGGGGGGTTCTCGAACATTCAGTACTTC,CASSLGGAGGFSNIQYF
-,13,TRBD1,TRBV29-1,TRBJ2-7,TGCAGCGCCCGGACAGGGGGCCACGACGAGCAGTACTTC,CSARTGGHDEQYF
-,16,TRBD1,TRBV5-5,TRBJ2-7,TGTGCCAGCAGAAAGGGACAGGTAGCATCCTCCTACGAGCAGTACTTC,CASRKGQVASSYEQYF
-,15,-,TRBV19,TRBJ1-6,TGTGCCGTGGGGCCCTTTGGCTCCTATAATTCACCCCTCCACTTT,CAVGPFGSYNSPLHF
-,13,-,TRBV6-6,TRBJ2-7,TGTGCCAGCAGTTACTCTGCACTAGGCGAGCAGTACTTC,CASSYSALGEQYF
-,14,-,TRBV9,TRBJ2-3,TGTGCCAGCAGCGTAGGCCCTATCACAGATACGCAGTATTTT,CASSVGPITDTQYF
-,12,-,TRBV7-8,TRBJ1-5,TGTGCCAGCAGCTTGGGCCCTCAGCCCCAGCATTTT,CASSLGPQPQHF